Listed below are T cell receptor beta chains from one sample, sequenced in a study of T cells after posttransplantation cyclophosphamide. The protocol was immunoSEQ multiplex PCR, while the TCRdb copy is restricted to in-frame clones and leaves out a portion. The sample has under 35,000 clones, around nine tenths seen once. Sequencing was performed on naive CD4+ T cells sorted from PBMCs. These receptors all stem from a woman aged 55-70 years in good health, CMV-negative, and a related stem cell transplant donor. Each CDR3 is given with its conserved first and last residue. Each record gives: CDR3 protein, CDR3 DNA, V gene, J gene, D gene, clone size. D genes are given only for firm matches. Only part of the rows carry a size: once, few, many, or a class if the clone is expanded.

CDR3aa: CASSVSGTNEQFF; CDR3nt: TGCGCCAGCAGCGTGTCCGGGACTAATGAGCAGTTCTTC; v_gene: TRBV5-1; j_gene: TRBJ2-1; d_gene: NA; abundance: NA
CDR3aa: CASSIGRGNTEAFF; CDR3nt: TGTGCCAGTAGTATTGGGAGAGGGAACACTGAAGCTTTCTTT; v_gene: TRBV19; j_gene: TRBJ1-1; d_gene: NA; abundance: NA
CDR3aa: CASSSWTGWDEQFF; CDR3nt: TGTGCCAGCAGCTCCTGGACAGGATGGGATGAGCAGTTCTTC; v_gene: TRBV9; j_gene: TRBJ2-1; d_gene: TRBD1; abundance: NA
CDR3aa: CAYRQGPNTEAFF; CDR3nt: TGTGCATACAGACAGGGCCCGAACACTGAAGCTTTCTTT; v_gene: TRBV30; j_gene: TRBJ1-1; d_gene: TRBD1; abundance: once
CDR3aa: CASSQGGSQETQYF; CDR3nt: TGCGCCAGCAGCCAAGGAGGATCCCAGGAGACCCAGTACTTC; v_gene: TRBV4-1; j_gene: TRBJ2-5; d_gene: NA; abundance: NA
CDR3aa: CAWATEGTEAFF; CDR3nt: TGTGCCTGGGCCACAGAGGGCACTGAAGCTTTCTTT; v_gene: TRBV30; j_gene: TRBJ1-1; d_gene: NA; abundance: NA
CDR3aa: CASSSADRPPGYTF; CDR3nt: TGTGCCAGCAGCTCCGCGGACAGGCCCCCGGGCTACACCTTC; v_gene: TRBV5-4; j_gene: TRBJ1-2; d_gene: TRBD1; abundance: NA
CDR3aa: CASSGRVSSTDTQYF; CDR3nt: TGTGCCAGCAGTGGACGGGTATCTAGCACAGATACGCAGTATTTT; v_gene: TRBV6-1; j_gene: TRBJ2-3; d_gene: NA; abundance: NA
CDR3aa: CASSLEWRSTDTQYF; CDR3nt: TGCGCCAGCAGCTTGGAGTGGCGGTCCACAGATACGCAGTATTTT; v_gene: TRBV5-1; j_gene: TRBJ2-3; d_gene: NA; abundance: NA
CDR3aa: CASRSPGTGNYGYTF; CDR3nt: TGTGCCAGCAGATCCCCCGGGACAGGGAACTATGGCTACACCTTC; v_gene: TRBV28; j_gene: TRBJ1-2; d_gene: TRBD1; abundance: once
CDR3aa: CASSPLRERENEQYF; CDR3nt: TGCGCCAGCAGCCCGCTTCGTGAGCGGGAAAACGAGCAGTACTTC; v_gene: TRBV4-1; j_gene: TRBJ2-7; d_gene: TRBD2; abundance: NA
CDR3aa: CASSVSGDYGYTF; CDR3nt: TGTGCCAGCAGCGTTAGTGGAGACTATGGCTACACCTTC; v_gene: TRBV9; j_gene: TRBJ1-2; d_gene: NA; abundance: NA
CDR3aa: CASSLGGPVNELFF; CDR3nt: TGTGCCAGCAGCTTAGGAGGGCCGGTGAACGAACTGTTTTTT; v_gene: TRBV7-2; j_gene: TRBJ1-4; d_gene: NA; abundance: once
CDR3aa: CASSPERGNSPLHF; CDR3nt: TGTGCCAGCTCACCGGAGAGGGGGAATTCACCCCTCCACTTT; v_gene: TRBV18; j_gene: TRBJ1-6; d_gene: NA; abundance: NA
CDR3aa: CASSRGQWGTEAFF; CDR3nt: TGTGCCAGCAGCCGGGGACAGTGGGGCACTGAAGCTTTCTTT; v_gene: TRBV27; j_gene: TRBJ1-1; d_gene: TRBD1; abundance: NA
CDR3aa: CASSLAFHRWREAAKFHTQYF; CDR3nt: TGTGCCAGCAGCTTAGCTTTCCATAGATGGCGGGAGGCGGCTAAATTCCATACGCAGTATTTT; v_gene: TRBV7-2; j_gene: TRBJ2-3; d_gene: TRBD2; abundance: NA
CDR3aa: CAWGKGGSTDTQYF; CDR3nt: TGTGCCTGGGGAAAGGGAGGTAGCACAGATACGCAGTATTTT; v_gene: TRBV30; j_gene: TRBJ2-3; d_gene: NA; abundance: NA
CDR3aa: CSVSSGTGGNQPQHF; CDR3nt: TGCAGCGTTTCTTCCGGGACAGGGGGCAATCAGCCCCAGCATTTT; v_gene: TRBV29-1; j_gene: TRBJ1-5; d_gene: TRBD1; abundance: NA
CDR3aa: CAWSVRGGRYNEQFF; CDR3nt: TGTGCCTGGAGTGTACGGGGGGGGCGCTACAATGAGCAGTTCTTC; v_gene: TRBV30; j_gene: TRBJ2-1; d_gene: TRBD2; abundance: NA
CDR3aa: CASSYPGETGNTIYF; CDR3nt: TGTGCCAGCAGTTACCCAGGGGAGACGGGGAACACCATATATTTT; v_gene: TRBV28; j_gene: TRBJ1-3; d_gene: NA; abundance: NA
CDR3aa: CASSKRSQETQYF; CDR3nt: TGTGCCAGCAGCAAGCGGAGCCAAGAGACCCAGTACTTC; v_gene: TRBV7-2; j_gene: TRBJ2-5; d_gene: NA; abundance: once
CDR3aa: CASSLVQGHEQYF; CDR3nt: TGTGCCAGCAGCTTAGTCCAGGGGCACGAGCAGTACTTC; v_gene: TRBV7-9; j_gene: TRBJ2-7; d_gene: NA; abundance: NA
CDR3aa: CATSPGHTGANVLTF; CDR3nt: TGTGCCACCAGTCCCGGACATACGGGGGCCAACGTCCTGACTTTC; v_gene: TRBV15; j_gene: TRBJ2-6; d_gene: NA; abundance: NA
CDR3aa: CASSPRDIYNEQFF; CDR3nt: TGCGCCAGCAGCCCCCGGGACATCTACAATGAGCAGTTCTTC; v_gene: TRBV5-1; j_gene: TRBJ2-1; d_gene: NA; abundance: once